The 15 T cell receptor beta chains below were found in one sample sequenced in a study of blood T cell repertoires in COVID-19. The protocol was immunoSEQ multiplex PCR, while the TCRdb copy is restricted to in-frame clones and leaves out a portion. Seen here are under 250,000 clones, about four fifths observed once, and the top ten hold roughly 3%. What was sequenced was peripheral blood. These receptors originate from a woman aged 25 to 39 who had recovered from COVID-19.

The chain uses TRBV4-1 and TRBJ2-5, with 13 bases fitting TRBD2. Per the germline V gene, CDR1 is MGHRA and CDR2 is YSYEKL. The CDR3 spans 17 residues. Germline trimming cut 1 base from V and 2 bases from J; bases unmatched to any gene: 4. The CDR3 reads CASSQGPTSGGQETQYF. The CDR3 nucleotides read TGCGCCAGCAGCCAAGGGCCGACTAGCGGGGGGCAAGAGACCCAGTACTTC.

This chain links TRBV19 with TRBJ2-5; 10 nucleotides match TRBD1. CDR3 length: 17 amino acids. V gave up 6 bases and J gave up 5 bases; unmatched junction bases: 15. CDR1 is LNHDA, CDR2 SQIVND, per germline (reference sequence). CDR3 DNA sequence: TGTGCCAGTAGCCGTATCCCGAGACAGGGGGCAGGCGAGACCCAGTACTTC. Protein sequence: CASSRIPRQGAGETQYF.

The chain carries TRBV11-2 and TRBJ2-3, with 8 bases aligning to TRBD1. CDR3 size: 16 residues. The V and J ends lost 3 bases and 2 bases, in that order; junction bases with no gene match: 7. In germline, CDR1 is SGHAT, CDR2 FQNNGV. The CDR3 here is CASSFSSTGDTDTQYF. The CDR3, as DNA: TGTGCCAGCAGCTTTTCCTCGACAGGGGACACAGATACGCAGTATTTT.

The chain couples TRBV3-1 (or the pseudogene TRBV3-2) to TRBJ1-1; 8 bases agree with TRBD1. The V gene end was trimmed by 4 bases and the J gene end by 5 bases; junction bases not matched to a gene: 15. CDR1 and CDR2 from the germline V gene are LGHDT and YNNKEL (reference sequence). There are 17 residues in the CDR3. This CDR3 is CASSPSDPGGVGTEAFF. The CDR3 DNA reads as TGTGCCAGCAGCCCATCCGATCCAGGGGGCGTAGGAACTGAAGCTTTCTTT.

The genes are TRBV15 and TRBJ1-5, with 9 bases aligning to TRBD1. The CDR3 consists of 13 residues. The V and J ends lost 4 bases and 8 bases, in that order; junction bases with no gene match: 3. Germline V gene data show CDR1 as LNHNV and CDR2 as YYDKDF (reference sequence). CDR3 sequence reads: CATSKRQGEPQHF. The CDR3 DNA sequence: TGTGCCACCAGCAAACGACAGGGGGAGCCCCAGCATTTT.

The chain carries TRBV11-2 and TRBJ2-3; 8 positions match TRBD2. The germline V gene encodes CDR1 SGHAT and CDR2 FQNNGV. This CDR3 region has 18 residues. V was pared by 2 bases and J by 0 bases, with 10 bases of the junction left unmatched. CDR3 residues: CASSLISGGAWSTDTQYF. Here the CDR3 DNA reads TGTGCCAGCAGCTTAATCAGCGGGGGCGCCTGGAGCACAGATACGCAGTATTTT.

This clone showed up just a few times. Other DNA sequences in this specimen translate into the identical CDR3. The V call is TRBV5-5, the J call TRBJ2-7; 10 bases fit TRBD2. Germline loops: CDR1 SGHKS, CDR2 YYEKEE (reference sequence). After removal of 4 bases from V and 3 bases from J, the junction contained 7 bases not matched to a gene. The CDR3 spans 15 residues. The CDR3 bases are TGTGCCAGCAGCCTGGCGGCTAGCGGGAGCTACGAGCAGTACTTC. The encoded protein is CASSLAASGSYEQYF.

V and J are TRBV29-1 and TRBJ2-3, with TRBD2 as a possible D gene (7 bases). The germline V gene encodes CDR1 SQVTM and CDR2 ANQGSEA. V lost 4 bases and J lost 4, with 18 bases in between. The CDR3 is 15 amino acids. CDR3 in amino acids: CSVVGGEGPADTQYF. In nucleotides, the CDR3 is TGCAGCGTTGTAGGGGGGGAGGGCCCCGCAGATACGCAGTATTTT.

This sequence joins TRBV5-1 and TRBJ1-5, with TRBD1 as a possible D gene (5 bases). Trimming took off 0 bases at V and 0 bases at J, with 7 bases between the two ends. This CDR3 comprises 15 residues. Per germline, CDR1 SGHRS and CDR2 YFSETQ. The CDR3 DNA reads as TGCGCCAGCAGCTTGGAAGGGGCTAGCAATCAGCCCCAGCATTTT. Translation: CASSLEGASNQPQHF.

This chain's CDR3 is CASSLGVGELFF. For the CDR3, the DNA is TGTGCCAGCAGCTTGGGCGTTGGGGAGCTGTTTTTT. The J gene is TRBJ2-2, the V gene TRBV5-5; no clear D gene. The CDR3 spans 12 residues. V lost 0 bases and J lost 8, with 5 bases in between. Per the germline V gene, CDR1 is SGHKS and CDR2 is YYEKEE (reference sequence).

V is TRBV11-3 and J is TRBJ2-5; 10 nucleotides line up with TRBD2. Trimming removed 1 base from V and 5 bases from J; junction bases left unmatched: 4. Germline V gene data show CDR1 as SGHNT and CDR2 as YENEEA. The CDR3 is made up of 15 amino acids. In nucleotides, the CDR3 is TGTGCCAGCAGCTTAGGGCTAGCGGGAGACGAGACCCAGTACTTC. As protein: CASSLGLAGDETQYF.

This chain uses TRBV6-6 with TRBJ2-7; TRBD1 aligns across 7 bases. CDR3 size: 16 residues. Germline assignment: CDR1 MNHNY and CDR2 SVGAGI (reference sequence). After removal of 4 bases from V and 2 bases from J, the junction contained 11 bases not matched to a gene. CDR3 in amino acids: CASSFSAGTATYEQYF. The CDR3 coding sequence is TGTGCCAGCAGTTTCTCCGCCGGGACAGCCACCTACGAGCAGTACTTC.

The CDR3 protein is CASSLARQDNQPQHF. CDR3 in DNA: TGTGCCAGCAGCTTAGCACGACAGGACAATCAGCCCCAGCATTTT. The V gene is TRBV7-8, the J gene TRBJ1-5; a possible D gene is TRBD1 (6 bases). Deletions cut 0 bases from V and 3 bases from J, with 9 bases between. CDR3 size: 15 residues. Germline values: CDR1 SGHVS, CDR2 FQNEAQ. The variable domain in full, completed from reference TRBV7-8 and TRBJ1-5, reads GAGVSQSPRYKVAKRGQDVALRCDPISGHVSLFWYQQALGQGPEFLTYFQNEAQLDKSGLPSDRFFAERPEGSVSTLKIQRTQQEDSAVYLCASSLARQDNQPQHFGDGTRLSIL.

The chain combines TRBV15 with TRBJ2-1, with D possibly TRBD2 on 6 matching bases. The V end lost 0 bases, the J end lost 8 bases, and 14 bases lay between the germline ends. In germline, CDR1 is LNHNV, CDR2 YYDKDF (reference sequence). This CDR3 comprises 15 residues. The DNA of the CDR3 is TGTGCCACCAGCAGAGATACGGGAGTGACCGATGAGCAGTTCTTC. It specifies CATSRDTGVTDEQFF.

This clone was detected once. This chain connects TRBV5-1 to TRBJ2-5, with TRBD1 matching over 7 bases. The length of the CDR3 is 14 residues. Per germline, CDR1 SGHRS and CDR2 YFSETQ. V shed 4 bases and J 4 bases; nucleotides not matched to a gene: 7. The CDR3 sequence: CASSNTGAGETQYF. CDR3 coding DNA: TGCGCCAGCAGCAACACAGGGGCTGGAGAGACCCAGTACTTC.